Detailed here is one T cell receptor (beta chain). Its antigen is currently unknown. In the PCR, 60 Vbeta and 13 Jbeta primers were used. Here immunoSEQ multiplex PCR was the method, and the copy in TCRdb shows in-frame clones only, minus some. The sample lists about 100,000 clones; over 65% were seen once. V was clipped by 1 base and J by 5 bases; unmatched bases: 1. Germline CDR1 reads MDHEN; CDR2 reads SYDVKM. This CDR3 contains 15 residues. This specimen comes from a study of cytomegalovirus exposure and HLA in healthy donors. Overall study context: About 85 million unique TCRs from HLA-typed donors were held in an early release of data.

Study-wide findings and caveats: Data from an earlier analysis indicated that most TCR beta V segments were productive either about 87% or about 30% of the time.

Material: PBMCs. The source of this sequence is a woman in her 40s in good health and CMV-seronegative. This rearrangement joins TRBV28 to TRBJ2-3; 12 bases align to TRBD2. CDR3 nucleotide sequence: TGTGCCAGCAGTTTATTGGGACTAGCGGGAGATACGCAGTATTTT. The encoded protein is CASSLLGLAGDTQYF.